The 26 T cell receptor beta chains below all came from one sample that was sequenced in a study of read filtering for tumor transcriptome and immune sequencing. Molecular barcoded adaptors covering alpha/delta and beta/gamma chains were used on about 390 ng RNA. TCRdb reprocessed the reads via MiXCR and lists one record per CDR3 protein. The sample shows over 35,000 distinct CDR3 sequences, roughly 10% of them seen only once. Sample: a population of CD138-negative cells sorted from bone marrow. Receptors originate from a donor aged 40 or older with multiple myeloma.

In this sample, this clonotype turned up many times. Here the CDR3 reads CSVGGGPRTQYF. DNA for the CDR3: TGCAGCGTCGGCGGGGGCCCAAGGACCCAGTACTTC. The rearrangement joins TRBV29-1 to TRBJ2-5; possible D gene TRBD2, 7 bases. Trimming removed 6 bases at V and 7 bases at J, with 15 bases between. This CDR3 comprises 12 residues. The germline CDR1 and CDR2 sequences are SQVTM and ANQGSEA.

This clonotype was seen repeatedly, ten times or more. CDR3 sequence: CASSHFFSDEFTTEAFF. The CDR3 region has the DNA TGTGCCAGCAGCCATTTTTTTTCAGACGAGTTTACAACTGAAGCTTTCTTT. This sequence joins TRBV3-1 and TRBJ1-1; D call uncertain. The CDR3 is 17 residues long. Germline CDR1 and CDR2: LGHDT and YNNKEL (reference sequence). V was clipped by 3 bases and J by 5 bases, with 22 bases between them.

Worth noting for this clonotype: This may be a read error, as it is one base from a much larger clone. V and J are TRBV5-4 and TRBJ2-6; D might be TRBD1 (6 bases). The CDR3 extends over 13 amino acids. CDR1 and CDR2 (germline): SGHNT, YYREEE (reference sequence). Trimming shortened V by 4 bases and J by 8 bases, and 10 bases separated the two germline ends. The CDR3 DNA sequence: TGTGCCAGCAGCCACAGGGACACCAACGTCCTGACTTTC. It codes for CASSHRDTNVLTF.

At least ten counts were recorded for this clonotype. The rearrangement links TRBV7-9 to TRBJ1-1; 8 nucleotides align to TRBD1. V shed 5 bases and J 1 base; nucleotides not matched to a gene: 6. Germline V gene lookup returns CDR1 SEHNR and CDR2 FQNEAQ (reference sequence). This CDR3 region has 15 residues. The CDR3 spells CASSPPGTGNTEAFF. The CDR3 coding sequence is TGTGCCAGCAGCCCCCCCGGGACAGGGAACACTGAAGCTTTCTTT.

A word on this clonotype: With a much larger clone just one base away, this may be a read error. V is TRBV7-6 and J is TRBJ2-7; no reliable D call. The germline V and J ends were trimmed by 2 bases and 1 base, with 9 bases remaining between them. The CDR3 contains 14 residues. Germline V gives CDR1 SGHVS, CDR2 FNYEAQ. CDR3 sequence (DNA): TGTGCCAGCAGCTTAAGCGTAGGGTCCTACGAGCAGTACTTC. This gives the protein CASSLSVGSYEQYF.

This clonotype has ten or more counts. The chain couples TRBV28 to TRBJ1-1; the D is unclear. Germline V lookup: CDR1 MDHEN, CDR2 SYDVKM. Trimming pared 4 bases from V and 1 base from J, leaving 19 bases between. This CDR3 comprises 17 residues. CDR3 loop: CASSSRTPRPPNTEAFF. CDR3 in DNA: TGTGCCAGCAGTTCCCGGACCCCTAGGCCTCCGAACACTGAAGCTTTCTTT.

This clonotype was counted at least ten times. This sequence joins TRBV6-5 and TRBJ1-2; D gene uncertain. Germline CDR1 MNHEY, CDR2 SVGAGI. V lost 6 bases and J lost 6, with 20 bases in between. This CDR3 region has 15 residues. The CDR3 reads CASSLLSPTEDGYTF. As DNA, the CDR3 is TGTGCCAGCAGCCTTCTATCCCCGACGGAAGATGGCTACACCTTC.

This clonotype came up many times. The chain is built from TRBV10-3 and TRBJ1-5, with a weak D call TRBD1 (5 bases). Germline loops: CDR1 ENHRY, CDR2 SYGVKD. Trimming left V 2 bases short and J 2 bases short, with 10 bases between. The CDR3 length is 15 residues. Here the CDR3 reads CAISEGGNGNQPQHF. Here the CDR3 DNA reads TGTGCCATCAGTGAGGGGGGGAATGGCAATCAGCCCCAGCATTTT.

This clonotype was seen ten or more times. The genes are TRBV29-1 and TRBJ2-1; D might be TRBD2 (8 bases). V lost 7 bases to trimming and J lost 10 bases, with 20 bases between them. Germline V CDR1 and CDR2: SQVTM, ANQGSEA. The CDR3 has 13 amino acids. The CDR3 DNA follows: TGCAGCGCGGGGGGGAGGGGGCTAAAAGAGCAGTTCTTC. Its translation: CSAGGRGLKEQFF.

This clonotype was picked up many times. This rearrangement joins TRBV28 to TRBJ2-7; D might be TRBD1 or TRBD2, each matching 5 bases. CDR1 and CDR2 (germline): MDHEN, SYDVKM. Deletions cut 3 bases from V and 12 bases from J, with 15 bases between. The CDR3 loop spans 12 amino acids. CDR3 residues: CASSLPGTDLYF. CDR3 bases: TGTGCCAGCAGTTTGCCAGGGACGGATTTGTACTTC.

As concerns this clonotype: A much larger clone lies one base from this, so it may be a read error. The V gene is TRBV27, the J gene TRBJ2-3, with a possible D match to TRBD2 (6 bases). The CDR3 length is 16 residues. Germline loops: CDR1 MNHEY, CDR2 SMNVEV (reference sequence). CDR3: CASSQGGATRTDTQCF. In DNA, the CDR3 is TGTGCCAGCAGCCAAGGAGGGGCGACCCGCACAGATACGCAGTGTTTT.

This clonotype has ten or more counts. This chain uses TRBV11-3 with TRBJ1-1; perhaps TRBD1 as D (6 bases). Germline CDR1 is SGHNT and CDR2 is YENEEA. This CDR3 comprises 14 residues. V was trimmed by 5 bases and J by 4 bases, leaving 14 bases between them. In DNA form, the CDR3 reads TGTGCCAGCAGCCCCGGGGGGGCGCGCACTGAAGCTTTCTTT. As protein: CASSPGGARTEAFF.

Only a few counts were recorded for this clonotype. The chain recombines TRBV30 with TRBJ2-1, with no clear D. Germline-derived CDR1 and CDR2 are GTSNPN and SVGIG (reference sequence). The CDR3 has 13 residues. Trimming removed 1 base from V and 7 bases from J, with 11 bases in between. The CDR3 protein is CAWSALFENEQFF. CDR3 DNA sequence: TGTGCCTGGAGTGCCTTATTCGAAAATGAGCAGTTCTTC.

This clonotype showed up many times. This sequence joins TRBV20-1 and TRBJ2-1; D is uncertain. Per the germline V gene, CDR1 is DFQATT and CDR2 is SNEGSKA (reference sequence). CDR3 size: 11 residues. V lost 2 bases, J lost 8 bases, and 7 bases lay in between. The CDR3 region has the DNA TGCAGTGCTAGAAGATACGATGAGCAGTTCTTC. It translates to CSARRYDEQFF.

This clonotype was counted ten times or more. V and J are TRBV5-5 and TRBJ2-7; D unresolved. Germline CDR1 SGHKS, CDR2 YYEKEE (reference sequence). There are 13 residues in the CDR3. Trimming took 1 base from V and 2 from J, leaving 7 bases between them. CDR3 coding DNA: TGTGCCAGCAGCTTGCCGCCAGCCTACGAGCAGTACTTC. Translating gives CASSLPPAYEQYF.

This clonotype was counted many times. This sequence joins TRBV4-1 and TRBJ2-1, with a tentative D call TRBD1 (6 bases). The CDR3 is 18 residues long. V dropped 1 base and J dropped 3 bases, with 19 bases sitting between them. The germline CDR1 and CDR2 sequences are MGHRA and YSYEKL. The CDR3, as DNA: TGCGCCAGCAGCCAAGCGGTAGTACTGGGGGCGGACTACAATGAGCAGTTCTTC. This encodes CASSQAVVLGADYNEQFF.

This clonotype has a count of ten or more. The rearrangement uses TRBV7-2 and TRBJ2-4; TRBD1 agrees at 9 bases. The germline gives CDR1 SGHTA, CDR2 FQGNSA. The CDR3 contains 14 residues. Germline trimming cut 1 base from V and 9 bases from J; bases unmatched to any gene: 4. The CDR3 bases are TGTGCCAGCAGCTTAGGACAGGGACAGGGCATTCAGTACTTC. Its translation: CASSLGQGQGIQYF. Using reference TRBV7-2 and TRBJ2-4 for the parts outside the CDR3, the full variable domain is GAGVSQSPSNKVTEKGKDVELRCDPISGHTALYWYRQSLGQGLEFLIYFQGNSAPDKSGLPSDRFSAERTGGSVSTLTIQRTQQEDSAVYLCASSLGQGQGIQYFGAGTRLSVL.

The table lists this clonotype with many counts. V gene TRBV7-9 combines with J gene TRBJ2-7, with TRBD2 identical over 7 bases. This CDR3 is built from 15 residues. V lost 5 bases, J lost 2 bases, and 9 bases stayed unmatched. Germline CDR1 is SEHNR and CDR2 is FQNEAQ (reference sequence). For the CDR3, the DNA is TGTGCCAGCAGCCCCCCTGACGGGGGGACCTACGAGCAGTACTTC. This gives the protein CASSPPDGGTYEQYF.

This clonotype has a handful of counts. A much larger clone lies a single base off, so this may be a read error. The chain carries TRBV12-3 or TRBV12-4 and TRBJ1-6; D is possibly TRBD1 (5 bases). The CDR3 totals 13 residues. CDR3: CACSLGGVKVLHF. CDR3 coding DNA: TGTGCCTGCAGTTTAGGAGGGGTTAAAGTCCTCCACTTT.

To note about this clonotype: Just one base apart from a much larger clone, this may be a read error. The chain couples TRBV5-6 to TRBJ2-3, with a possible D match to TRBD1 (6 bases). CDR1 and CDR2 (germline): SGHDT, YYEEEE. The CDR3 totals 15 residues. The CDR3 DNA follows: TGTGCCAGCAGCTTTTGGGACACCGGCACAGATACGCGGTATTTT. Translated: CASSFWDTGTDTRYF. Full variable domain (outside the CDR3, taken from reference TRBV5-6 and TRBJ2-3): DAGVTQSPTHLIKTRGQQVTLRCSPKSGHDTVSWYQQALGQGPQFIFQYYEEEERQRGNFPDRFSGHQFPNYSSELNVNALLLGDSALYLCASSFWDTGTDTRYFGPGTRLTVL.

This clonotype has only a few counts. Possible read error: a much larger clone is one base away. The V and J genes are TRBV19 and TRBJ1-5, with D unclear. V lost 0 bases and J 10 bases, leaving 19 bases between the germline ends. The germline V gene has CDR1 LNHDA and CDR2 SQIVND (reference sequence). This CDR3 has 16 residues. CDR3 in DNA: TGTGCCAGTAGTATAGATCCGGGGAGTAAAAGGGATCCCCAGCATTTT. It yields the protein CASSIDPGSKRDPQHF.

This clonotype was seen many times. This chain uses TRBV20-1 with TRBJ1-5, with D possibly being TRBD1 (5 bases). Per germline, CDR1 DFQATT and CDR2 SNEGSKA (reference sequence). There are 14 residues in the CDR3. V shed 0 bases and J shed 10 bases, with 16 bases lying between them. Here the CDR3 reads CSARDERGEEPQHF. In DNA form, the CDR3 reads TGCAGTGCTAGAGACGAGCGGGGGGAAGAACCCCAGCATTTT.

The sample holds a few counts of this clonotype. The chain couples TRBV28 to TRBJ2-1; 13 bases fit TRBD2. The CDR3 sequence is 15 residues long. V lost 7 bases, J lost 6 bases, and 6 bases stayed unmatched. CDR1 and CDR2 (germline): MDHEN, SYDVKM. CDR3 region: CASITSGGARNEQFF. The DNA of the CDR3 is TGTGCCAGCATTACTAGCGGGGGGGCCCGCAATGAGCAGTTCTTC.

This clonotype occurred a few times. The CDR3, as DNA: TGCAGTGCTTCTCCAGGGATGAACGAGCAGTACTTC. It codes for CSASPGMNEQYF. The gene calls are TRBV20-1 and TRBJ2-7; D is possibly TRBD1 (5 bases). Germline V gives CDR1 DFQATT, CDR2 SNEGSKA (reference sequence). The CDR3 is 12 residues long. The V end was cut by 5 bases, the J end by 5 bases, with 13 bases between.

In this sample, this clonotype turned up many times. The chain has TRBV2 and TRBJ1-2; 8 bases align to TRBD1. V dropped 7 bases and J dropped 4; count of bases not matched to a gene: 8. CDR3 size: 14 residues. Germline V lookup: CDR1 SNHLY, CDR2 FYNNEI. The CDR3 region has the DNA TGTGCCAGCATCTTGGACAGGGCGAGCTATGGCTACACCTTC. Its translation is CASILDRASYGYTF.

The table lists this clonotype with many counts. The chain carries TRBV6-5 and TRBJ2-1, with D uncertain. The V end was cut by 6 bases, the J end by 9 bases, with 9 bases between. Looked up from germline, CDR1 is MNHEY and CDR2 is SVGAGI. The CDR3 sequence is 11 residues long. As DNA, the CDR3 is TGTGCCAGCAGGGGTGGTTTTGAGCAGTTCTTC. This gives the protein CASRGGFEQFF.